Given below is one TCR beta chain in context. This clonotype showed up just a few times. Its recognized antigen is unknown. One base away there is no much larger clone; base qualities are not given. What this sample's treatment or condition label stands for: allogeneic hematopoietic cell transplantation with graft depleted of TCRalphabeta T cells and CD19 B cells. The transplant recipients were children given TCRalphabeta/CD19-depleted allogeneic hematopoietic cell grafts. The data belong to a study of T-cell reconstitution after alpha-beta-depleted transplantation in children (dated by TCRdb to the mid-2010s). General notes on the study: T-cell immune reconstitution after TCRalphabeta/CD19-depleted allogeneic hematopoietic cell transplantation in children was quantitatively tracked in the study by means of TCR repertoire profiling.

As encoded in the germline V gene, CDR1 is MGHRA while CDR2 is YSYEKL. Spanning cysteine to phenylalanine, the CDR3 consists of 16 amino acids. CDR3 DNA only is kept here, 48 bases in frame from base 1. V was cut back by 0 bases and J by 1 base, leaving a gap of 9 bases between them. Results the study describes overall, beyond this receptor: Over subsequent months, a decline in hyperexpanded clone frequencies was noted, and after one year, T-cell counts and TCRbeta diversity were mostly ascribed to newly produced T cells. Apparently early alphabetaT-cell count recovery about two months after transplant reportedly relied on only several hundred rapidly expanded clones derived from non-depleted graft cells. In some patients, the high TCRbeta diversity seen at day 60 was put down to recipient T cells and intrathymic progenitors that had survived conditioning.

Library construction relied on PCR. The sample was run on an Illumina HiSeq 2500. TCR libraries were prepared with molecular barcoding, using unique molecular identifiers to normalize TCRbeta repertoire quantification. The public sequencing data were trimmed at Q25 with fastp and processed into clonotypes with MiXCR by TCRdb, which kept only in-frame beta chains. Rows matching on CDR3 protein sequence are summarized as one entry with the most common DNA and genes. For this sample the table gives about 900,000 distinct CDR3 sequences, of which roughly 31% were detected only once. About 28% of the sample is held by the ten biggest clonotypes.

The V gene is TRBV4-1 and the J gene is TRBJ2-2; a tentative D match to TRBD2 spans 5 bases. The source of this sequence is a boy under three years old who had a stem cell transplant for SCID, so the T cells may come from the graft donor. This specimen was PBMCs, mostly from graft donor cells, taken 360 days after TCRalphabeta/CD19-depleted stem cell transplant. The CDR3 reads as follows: CASSQDWRWNTGELFF. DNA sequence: TGCGCCAGCAGCCAAGATTGGAGGTGGAACACCGGGGAGCTGTTTTTT.